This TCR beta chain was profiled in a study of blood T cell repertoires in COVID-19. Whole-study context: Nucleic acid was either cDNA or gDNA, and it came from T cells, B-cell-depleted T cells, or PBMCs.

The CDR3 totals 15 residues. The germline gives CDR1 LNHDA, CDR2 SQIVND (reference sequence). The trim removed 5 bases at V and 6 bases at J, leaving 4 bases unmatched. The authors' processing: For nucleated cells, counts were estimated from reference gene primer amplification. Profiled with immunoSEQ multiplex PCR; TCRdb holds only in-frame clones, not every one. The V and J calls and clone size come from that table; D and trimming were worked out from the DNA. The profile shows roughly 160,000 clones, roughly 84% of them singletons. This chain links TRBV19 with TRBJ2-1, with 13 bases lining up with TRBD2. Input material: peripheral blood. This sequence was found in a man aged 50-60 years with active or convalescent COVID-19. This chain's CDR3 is CASSAGTSGTNEQFF. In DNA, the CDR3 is TGTGCCAGTAGTGCCGGGACTAGCGGGACCAATGAGCAGTTCTTC.